These 10 T cell receptor beta chains were sequenced from one sample in a study of blood T cells in healthy people across ages (dated by TCRdb to between 2015 and 2016). Library generation was performed with 5' RACE. Reads for this sample came from an Illumina HiSeq 2500. A second PCR of roughly 7 to 11 cycles was performed with a sample-barcoded 5' primer and a J-beta primer mix. TCRdb itself trimmed the public reads at Q25 with fastp, ran MiXCR and retained productive beta chains. Duplicate CDR3 protein sequences are folded into a single record with the most common DNA and genes. In all, the sample holds about 1.1 million distinct CDR3 sequences, and 35% to 45% of those were seen once. Around 14% of the sample rests with the top ten. Sequencing used blood. The receptor source for this set is a man aged 18 to 35 in good health.

This clonotype has just a few counts. The V call is TRBV7-2, the J call TRBJ1-2, with a possible D match to TRBD1 (6 bases). The germline V gene has CDR1 SGHTA and CDR2 FQGNSA. Trimming stripped 0 bases from V and 4 bases from J, with 15 bases between. The CDR3 has 16 amino acids. The CDR3 DNA reads TGTGCCAGCAGCTTAGCAGGCAGGGGCGACCTCTATGGCTACACCTTC. It translates to CASSLAGRGDLYGYTF.

This clonotype was observed a few times. The chain carries TRBV5-1 and TRBJ2-1; 7 bases are shared with TRBD2. The DNA end is more similar to TRBJ2-7, so the J call may be wrong. This CDR3 spans 15 amino acids. Per germline, CDR1 SGHRS and CDR2 YFSETQ. CDR3 in amino acids: CASSAGGRLNNEQYF. DNA of the CDR3: TGCGCCAGCAGCGCGGGCGGGAGACTCAACAATGAGCAGTACTTC.

This clonotype showed up many times. This chain joins TRBV9 and TRBJ2-1; 7 bases match TRBD1. Germline values: CDR1 SGDLS, CDR2 YYNGEE. The CDR3 loop spans 16 amino acids. V gave up 3 bases and J gave up 7 bases; unmatched junction bases: 13. DNA of the CDR3: TGTGCCAGCAGCGCATCCTACAGGGGTAGTGAGAATGAGCAGTTCTTC. It codes for CASSASYRGSENEQFF.

The chain employs TRBV12-3 or TRBV12-4 and TRBJ1-2; D possibly corresponds to TRBD1 (5 bases). The V gene lost 8 bases and the J gene lost 2 bases, with 12 bases spanning the gap. This CDR3 has 13 residues. The CDR3 is CASRDEGNYGYTF. The DNA for the CDR3 is TGTGCCAGCCGAGATGAGGGGAACTATGGCTACACCTTC.

This clonotype has more than one count but fewer than ten. The chain carries TRBV6-2 or TRBV6-3 and TRBJ1-2, with D perhaps TRBD1 (5 bases). V was cut by 4 bases and J by 13 bases, with 13 bases left in between. The CDR3 is 11 residues long. Germline V gene sequence: CDR1 MNHEY, CDR2 SVGEGT. Here the CDR3 reads CASSFTVGLTF. CDR3 nucleotides: TGTGCCAGCAGTTTTACGGTGGGACTCACCTTC.

The V call is TRBV5-5, the J call TRBJ2-1, with 7 positions matching TRBD1. The V gene end was trimmed by 2 bases and the J gene end by 6 bases; junction bases not matched to a gene: 11. Germline-derived CDR1 and CDR2 are SGHKS and YYEKEE (reference sequence). CDR3 length equals 16 residues. CDR3 nucleotide sequence: TGTGCCAGCAGCTTCCGAGACAGGGTTTGGGGCAATGAGCAGTTCTTC. Its protein is CASSFRDRVWGNEQFF.

This clonotype is a singleton in its sample. The chain employs TRBV30 and TRBJ2-3; D is possibly TRBD2 (5 bases). V lost 7 bases to trimming and J lost 6 bases, with 20 bases between them. CDR3 length: 14 residues. The V gene's germline CDR1 is GTSNPN and CDR2 SVGIG (reference sequence). CDR3 loop: CAYLEGVGADTQYF. The CDR3 DNA is TGTGCCTACCTCGAGGGTGTGGGAGCGGATACGCAGTATTTT.

This clonotype was picked up many times. The chain combines TRBV27 with TRBJ1-2; maybe TRBD1 (6 bases). V lost 6 bases, J lost 1 base, and 21 bases lay in between. From germline, CDR1 is MNHEY and CDR2 SMNVEV (reference sequence). The CDR3 totals 17 residues. The CDR3: CASSLKGHLTFNYGYTF. The DNA of the CDR3 is TGTGCCAGCAGCCTTAAGGGACACCTTACCTTTAACTATGGCTACACCTTC.

The chain joins TRBV4-3 to TRBJ2-3; D gene unclear. The CDR3 runs 14 residues. V shed 1 base and J shed 0 bases, with 5 bases lying between them. Germline-derived CDR1 and CDR2 are LGHNA and YSLEER. This CDR3 is CASSQVTSTDTQYF. DNA of the CDR3: TGCGCCAGCAGCCAAGTGACAAGCACAGATACGCAGTATTTT.

The genes are TRBV10-3 and TRBJ2-1; D is uncertain. V was clipped by 0 bases and J by 0 bases, with 9 bases between them. There are 16 residues in the CDR3. The V gene's germline CDR1 is ENHRY and CDR2 SYGVKD. The CDR3 DNA reads TGTGCCATCAGTGAGTCGGCCGAAGTCTCCTACAATGAGCAGTTCTTC. It specifies CAISESAEVSYNEQFF.